The 9 T cell receptor beta chains below come from one sample, sequenced in a study of radiation and T cells in renal cell carcinoma. Libraries were prepared by immunoSEQ multiplex PCR; TCRdb keeps only in-frame clonotypes and omits some of them. Of roughly 160,000 clones listed, 88% are singletons. Time point indicated: blood 4 weeks post-SBRT, at nephrectomy. Noted treatment: 15 Gy SBRT to primary tumor, nephrectomy 4 weeks later. The specimen was blood, collected from a patient whose treatment included radiotherapy and nephrectomy. The source of these receptors is a woman aged 45-59 years with renal cell carcinoma.

This chain connects TRBV6-1 to TRBJ2-3; D uncertain. This CDR3 is 13 amino acids long. Per germline, CDR1 MNHNS and CDR2 SASEGT. Trimming cost V 1 base and J 2 bases, with 4 bases left between them. The CDR3 region is CASSEVTTDTQYF. CDR3 bases: TGTGCCAGCAGTGAAGTGACCACAGATACGCAGTATTTT.

The rearrangement links TRBV29-1 to TRBJ1-2; the match to TRBD1 covers 9 bases. V was pared by 7 bases and J by 1 base, with 19 bases of the junction left unmatched. The germline CDR1 and CDR2 sequences are SQVTM and ANQGSEA. This CDR3 has 18 amino acids. The CDR3 protein is CSATSYRDREYINYGYTF. CDR3 in DNA: TGCAGCGCCACCTCGTACCGGGACAGGGAGTATATTAACTATGGCTACACCTTC.

V usage is TRBV7-8 and J usage is TRBJ2-2; unclear D gene. The CDR3 is 15 amino acids. From germline, CDR1 is SGHVS and CDR2 FQNEAQ. The V end was cut by 7 bases, the J end by 1 base, with 13 bases between. The DNA for the CDR3 is TGTGCCAGCACTCGAGTGCGGCAGAACACCGGGGAGCTGTTTTTT. Amino acids: CASTRVRQNTGELFF.

V usage is TRBV7-2 and J usage is TRBJ1-2; tentatively, D is TRBD1 (5 bases). The CDR3 is 14 residues long. Germline CDR1 is SGHTA and CDR2 is FQGNSA. V was trimmed by 3 bases and J by 2 bases, leaving 10 bases between them. CDR3 sequence: CASSFGTVNYGYTF. CDR3 DNA sequence: TGTGCCAGCAGCTTTGGGACGGTAAACTATGGCTACACCTTC.

V usage is TRBV6-1 and J usage is TRBJ1-3; unclear D gene. Germline CDR1 MNHNS, CDR2 SASEGT. The V end lost 6 bases, the J end lost 0 bases, and 12 bases lay between the germline ends. The CDR3 loop spans 15 amino acids. In nucleotides, the CDR3 is TGTGCCAGCAGCCCCGGAGGGAACTCTGGAAACACCATATATTTT. This translates into CASSPGGNSGNTIYF.

The chain has TRBV4-1 and TRBJ1-2; D gene ambiguous. CDR3 size: 16 residues. Per the germline V gene, CDR1 is MGHRA and CDR2 is YSYEKL. The V end was cut by 1 base, the J end by 8 bases, with 20 bases between. Here the CDR3 DNA reads TGCGCCAGCAGCCAAGGCTTGGACCTAGGATCGGCGGGCTACACCTTC. It codes for CASSQGLDLGSAGYTF.

J is TRBJ2-7 and V is TRBV5-6, with unresolved D. V lost 5 bases to trimming and J lost 3 bases, with 15 bases between them. The CDR3 covers 14 residues. Germline values: CDR1 SGHDT, CDR2 YYEEEE. The CDR3 DNA sequence: TGTGCCAGCAGTTCAATCAATCAAGTCTACGAGCAGTACTTC. Its protein product is CASSSINQVYEQYF.

This chain joins TRBV6-1 and TRBJ1-4, with D possibly being TRBD1 (5 bases). Germline V lookup: CDR1 MNHNS, CDR2 SASEGT. V dropped 6 bases and J dropped 2 bases, with 13 bases sitting between them. There are 15 residues in the CDR3. CDR3 bases: TGTGCCAGCAGAACCGACAGAGGGACTAATGAAAAACTGTTTTTT. This encodes CASRTDRGTNEKLFF.

The CDR3: CASSLAVGELFF. In nucleotides, the CDR3 is TGTGCCAGCAGCTTAGCCGTCGGGGAGCTGTTTTTT. The chain links TRBV11-1 to TRBJ2-2; no firm D call. The CDR3 length is 12 residues. Looked up from germline, CDR1 is SGHAT and CDR2 is FQDESV (reference sequence). V lost 0 bases to trimming and J lost 7 bases, with 3 bases between them.